This is a list of T cell receptor beta chains from one sample in a study of T-cell memory formation after mild COVID-19. TCRdb independently ran MiXCR on the 5' RACE reads; one entry per CDR3 protein. The sample includes 350,000 to 500,000 distinct CDR3 sequences, roughly 20% seen only once; the top ten take 7.5% to 10%. Sequencing was done on a sample of PBMCs or a T cell subset sorted from them (not recorded which). These receptors all come from an adult woman who had mild COVID-19 (a few samples of this study predate the infection). Cell type and time point are not known. Both conserved end residues are part of each CDR3. Each record gives: J gene, clone size, V gene, D gene, CDR3 length, CDR3 DNA, CDR3 protein. A D gene is named only where the DNA matches it firmly. Clone sizes are given selectively: once, few, many, or a class where the clone is expanded.

>TRBJ1-4|few|TRBV5-1|.|15
TGCGCCAGCAGCAATACAGGGCAAACTAATGAAAAACTGTTTTTT
CASSNTGQTNEKLFF
>TRBJ2-5|.|TRBV12-3/TRBV12-4|.|14
TGTGCCAGCAGTTTAATGTCAGTTCAAGAGACCCAGTACTTC
CASSLMSVQETQYF
>TRBJ1-1|.|TRBV20-1|.|14
TGCAGTGCTAGAGATAGGTCTTGGTTCACTGAAGCTTTCTTT
CSARDRSWFTEAFF
>TRBJ1-2|once|TRBV6-5|.|15
TGTGCCAGCAGTTACTCGTCAGGGGAGGTTTATGGCTACACCTTC
CASSYSSGEVYGYTF
>TRBJ1-2|.|TRBV6-2/TRBV6-3|.|16
TGTGCCAGCAGTTACTCGCCGGACGGGGGGTACTATGGCTACACCTTC
CASSYSPDGGYYGYTF
>TRBJ2-1|many|TRBV4-2|.|14
TGTGCCAGCAGCCAACTCGGGTTCTACAATGAGCAGTTCTTC
CASSQLGFYNEQFF
>TRBJ1-2|few|TRBV4-2|TRBD1|15
TGTGCCAGCAGCCAAGTGACAGGGCAAAACTATGGCTACACCTTC
CASSQVTGQNYGYTF
>TRBJ1-2|few|TRBV2|.|14
TGTGCCAGCAGACAGTCAGACTCTAACTATGGCTACACCTTC
CASRQSDSNYGYTF
>TRBJ1-3|.|TRBV3-1|.|15
TGTGCCAGCAGCCAAGATCCCCCTCCCGGAAACACCATATATTTT
CASSQDPPPGNTIYF
>TRBJ1-1|few|TRBV27|.|16
TGTGCCAGCAGTCCCCGACAGTGGGGGGGGGACACTGAAGCTTTCTTT
CASSPRQWGGDTEAFF
>TRBJ1-1|few|TRBV7-9|TRBD1|14
TGTGCCAGCAGCACGACAGGGGCGCACACTGAAGCTTTCTTT
CASSTTGAHTEAFF
>TRBJ1-5|.|TRBV21-1|.|17
TGTGCCAGCAGCTCCATGCCCGGGTGGATTCGGGATCAGCCCCAGCATTTT
CASSSMPGWIRDQPQHF
>TRBJ2-3|few|TRBV5-1|.|13
TGCGCCAGCAGCTTGGATCAGGCAGATACGCAGTATTTT
CASSLDQADTQYF
>TRBJ2-5|.|TRBV14|.|19
TGTGCCAGCAGCCAAGATCTTTTGGCCGGGGGGCCCTTCCAAGAGACCCAGTACTTC
CASSQDLLAGGPFQETQYF
>TRBJ1-1|few|TRBV9|.|15
TGTGCCAGCAGCGTAGCTATGGACAGAAACACTGAAGCTTTCTTT
CASSVAMDRNTEAFF
>TRBJ2-5|.|TRBV10-3|TRBD2|15
TGTGCCGCCAGAGCCACTAGCGGGCCTCAAGAGACCCAGTACTTC
CAARATSGPQETQYF
>TRBJ2-2|.|TRBV5-1|TRBD2|18
TGCGCCAGCAGCTTGAGGGCCACTAGCGGGACGAACACCGGGGAGCTGTTTTTT
CASSLRATSGTNTGELFF
>TRBJ2-3|.|TRBV12-3/TRBV12-4|.|12
TGTGCCAGCAGTTTTTTAGGTGATACGCAGTATTTT
CASSFLGDTQYF
>TRBJ2-3|.|TRBV12-3/TRBV12-4|.|16
TGTGCCAGCAGTTCCGGTCCGGGACAACGCACAGATACGCAGTATTTT
CASSSGPGQRTDTQYF
>TRBJ1-2|.|TRBV12-3/TRBV12-4|.|13
TGTGCCAGCAGTTTCAGGGAACTCTCTGGCTACACCTTC
CASSFRELSGYTF
>TRBJ2-5|.|TRBV24-1|TRBD1|14
TGTGCCACCAGTGAACGGGGACAGCAAGAGACCCAGTACTTC
CATSERGQQETQYF
>TRBJ1-2|.|TRBV29-1|TRBD1|12
TGCAGCGTTGGGTCGGACAGGGCTGGCTACACCTTC
CSVGSDRAGYTF
>TRBJ1-3|few|TRBV25-1|TRBD1|15
TGTGCCAGCAGTGATGGAGGGGGCAATGGAAACACCATATATTTT
CASSDGGGNGNTIYF
>TRBJ2-7|few|TRBV27|TRBD2|16
TGTGCCAGCAGTTTTACGGCGGGAGGGCCAACCTACGAGCAGTACTTC
CASSFTAGGPTYEQYF
>TRBJ1-2|few|TRBV20-1|.|10
TGCAGTGCTAGGGCATATGGCTACACCTTC
CSARAYGYTF
>TRBJ2-3|.|TRBV4-1|.|16
TGCGCCAGCAGCCAAGGGGAGTCTAGCGGCACAGATACGCAGTATTTT
CASSQGESSGTDTQYF
>TRBJ1-2|.|TRBV29-1|.|13
TGCAGCGTTGAAAGGGGAGGGGTCTATGGCTACACCTTC
CSVERGGVYGYTF
>TRBJ1-2|.|TRBV12-3/TRBV12-4|.|13
TGTGCCAGCAGTTTGAGTAGGAGCTATGGCTACACCTTC
CASSLSRSYGYTF
>TRBJ1-4|.|TRBV12-3/TRBV12-4|.|15
TGTGCCAGCAGTCGAGGGGACTGGGGGAATGAAAAACTGTTTTTT
CASSRGDWGNEKLFF
>TRBJ1-1|.|TRBV30|.|14
TGTGCCTGGAGTGTCGGTTTATTGAACACTGAAGCTTTCTTT
CAWSVGLLNTEAFF
>TRBJ1-4|.|TRBV30|.|13
TGTGCCTGTCACTCTTCAGCGGGTGAAAAACTGTTTTTT
CACHSSAGEKLFF
>TRBJ1-4|few|TRBV6-6|.|12
TGTGCCAGCAGGCCCGAAATTGAAAAACTGTTTTTT
CASRPEIEKLFF
>TRBJ2-1|.|TRBV7-9|.|11
TGTGCCAGCAGCAAAACACGGGAGCAGTTCTTC
CASSKTREQFF
>TRBJ2-2|.|TRBV5-1|.|15
TGCGCCAGCAGCTTAGTCCGAGGGTCATCCGGGGAGCTGTTTTTT
CASSLVRGSSGELFF
>TRBJ2-3|once|TRBV7-3|.|11
TGTGCCAGCTTATCGGGAGATACGCAGTATTTT
CASLSGDTQYF
>TRBJ2-7|.|TRBV12-3/TRBV12-4|.|14
TGTGCCAGCAGTTTTGGTGGGAGTGCTGACGAGCAGTACTTC
CASSFGGSADEQYF
>TRBJ2-7|few|TRBV29-1|.|10
TGCAGCGTTGCAATCGGGCAGCAGTACTTC
CSVAIGQQYF
>TRBJ1-1|.|TRBV18|.|14
TGTGCCAGCTCACTACAGGGTCAGGGCACTGAAGCTTTCTTT
CASSLQGQGTEAFF
>TRBJ2-3|.|TRBV7-9|TRBD1|15
TGTGCCAGCAGCGCCGGGACAGGGGTCACAGATACGCAGTATTTT
CASSAGTGVTDTQYF
>TRBJ2-1|few|TRBV11-3|.|16
TGTGCCAGCAGCCCCTGGGACTCAAGCTCCTACAATGAGCAGTTCTTC
CASSPWDSSSYNEQFF
>TRBJ1-2|.|TRBV12-3/TRBV12-4|.|15
TGTGCCAGCAGGACAGGACCCTCAGTGAACTATGGCTACACCTTC
CASRTGPSVNYGYTF
>TRBJ2-5|many|TRBV10-3|.|11
TGTGCCATCAGTGAGCGAGAGACCCAGTACTTC
CAISERETQYF
>TRBJ1-1|.|TRBV12-3/TRBV12-4|TRBD1|11
TGTGCCAGCGGAGGACAGGGGAGGGCTTTCTTT
CASGGQGRAFF
>TRBJ2-2|many|TRBV11-2|.|14
TGTGCCAGCAGCCCACAGGGGAACACCGGGGAGCTGTTTTTT
CASSPQGNTGELFF
>TRBJ1-3|few|TRBV10-3|.|15
TGTGCCACCGGGCGGCAGGGGAGCTCTGGAAACACCATATATTTT
CATGRQGSSGNTIYF
>TRBJ2-7|.|TRBV6-1|.|12
TGTGCCAGCAGTGTAGGCGGGCCCGAGCAGTACTTC
CASSVGGPEQYF
>TRBJ2-5|.|TRBV24-1|.|11
TGTGCCACCAGTGTCGGAGAGACCCAGTACTTC
CATSVGETQYF
>TRBJ2-7|.|TRBV6-2/TRBV6-3|.|15
TGTGCCAGCACCCTAGGGGGATGGGAAACCTACGAGCAGTACTTC
CASTLGGWETYEQYF
>TRBJ2-7|few|TRBV5-6|.|14
TGTGCCAGCAGCTTGTCAGGGATGGACTACGAGCAGTACTTC
CASSLSGMDYEQYF
>TRBJ2-7|.|TRBV19|.|14
TGTGCCAGTAGTATTGGAGACGCGCCCTACGAGCAGTACTTC
CASSIGDAPYEQYF
>TRBJ1-1|.|TRBV5-1|TRBD1|14
TGCGCCAGCAGCCTTTGGGACAGCAACACTGAAGCTTTCTTT
CASSLWDSNTEAFF
>TRBJ1-2|.|TRBV7-2|.|14
TGTGCCAGCAGCTTAGGGGGGACAAGGGGTGGCTACACCTTC
CASSLGGTRGGYTF
>TRBJ2-2|many|TRBV6-2/TRBV6-3|TRBD1|15
TGTGCCAGCAGACGGACAGGGACGAACACCGGGGAGCTGTTTTTT
CASRRTGTNTGELFF
>TRBJ1-1|few|TRBV6-5|.|14
TGTGCCAGCAGCCAACGGACCCCCGGGACTGAAGCTTTCTTT
CASSQRTPGTEAFF